The source of this TCR beta chain is a study of T cell repertoires and Cas9 in healthy adults. Whole-study findings and limits: In vitro, SpCas9-reactive Tregs were reported to curb effector T cell proliferation and function.

The CDR3 totals 19 residues. Unmatched junction bases numbered 16, after V lost 0 bases and J lost 6 bases. Germline assignment: CDR1 SGHRS and CDR2 YFSETQ. The table came from immunoSEQ multiplex PCR; TCRdb's copy has only in-frame clones and leaves some out. The sample consists of about 14,000 clones, 75% to 90% of them appearing once. As for this clone: Its antigen remains unidentified.

J is TRBJ2-5 and V is TRBV5-1; 11 nucleotides line up with TRBD2. Sequenced sample: Tregs (CD4+, CD25+, CD127-, CD137-, CD154-) from PBMCs; culture status not recorded. This sequence was found in a human donor in good health. The DNA of the CDR3 is TGCGCCAGCAGCTTGGCCCGGAGTAGCGGGGGGGCCTTACCCCAGACCCAGTACTTC. Protein product: CASSLARSSGGALPQTQYF.